A selection of T cell receptor beta chains follows, all from one sample in a study of blood T cell repertoires in COVID-19. Sequenced by immunoSEQ multiplex PCR; TCRdb stores in-frame clones only, minus some. This table has 250,000 or so clones, about 87% appearing once. The source material was peripheral blood. All receptors come from a woman aged 60-75 years with COVID-19, enrolled during active disease. CDR3s include the opening cysteine and the closing phenylalanine or tryptophan. D genes are given only for firm matches. Clone size is given for some rows only: seen once, a few or many times, or a class if the clone is expanded.

cdr3_length | j_call | v_call | clone_size | d_call | cdr3_nt | cdr3_aa
16 | TRBJ2-1 | TRBV9 | . | . | TGTGCCAGCAGCGTAGGAAATAGCGGAGTCTACAATGAGCAGTTCTTC | CASSVGNSGVYNEQFF
14 | TRBJ1-1 | TRBV27 | . | . | TGTGCCAGCAGACAACAGGCCGTCAGGGCTGAAGCTTTCTTT | CASRQQAVRAEAFF
15 | TRBJ1-3 | TRBV28 | . | . | TGTGCCAGCAGCCTTCGTCTTGGGGCCGGAAACACCATATATTTT | CASSLRLGAGNTIYF
17 | TRBJ2-3 | TRBV2 | . | TRBD2 | TGTGCCAGCAGGCAGTTCAGGACTAGCGGCTCGAAAGATACGCAGTATTTT | CASRQFRTSGSKDTQYF
15 | TRBJ2-2 | TRBV28 | . | TRBD2 | TGTGCCAGCAGTTTTAATAGCGGGAGGTCCGGGGAGCTGTTTTTT | CASSFNSGRSGELFF
18 | TRBJ2-6 | TRBV28 | . | . | TGTGCCAGCAGTTTCCGGACAGTGGGGGCCTCTGGGGCCAACGTCCTGACTTTC | CASSFRTVGASGANVLTF
14 | TRBJ1-1 | TRBV18 | . | . | TGTGCCAGCTCACCACCCCGAGTGAACACTGAAGCTTTCTTT | CASSPPRVNTEAFF
13 | TRBJ1-1 | TRBV19 | . | . | TGTGCCAGTAGTATCGGGGGGAACACTGAAGCTTTCTTT | CASSIGGNTEAFF
15 | TRBJ1-1 | TRBV10-3 | . | . | TGTGCCATCAGTGATGGAAGACAATTGAACACTGAAGCTTTCTTT | CAISDGRQLNTEAFF
11 | TRBJ1-1 | TRBV4-1 | . | . | TGCGCCAGCCGCACTAGTACTGAAGCTTTCTTT | CASRTSTEAFF
16 | TRBJ2-7 | TRBV9 | . | TRBD2 | TGTGCCAGCAGCGTTACGGCGGGAGGGGCTCATTACGAGCAGTACTTC | CASSVTAGGAHYEQYF
17 | TRBJ2-1 | TRBV5-1 | . | . | TGCGCCAGCAGCCTGGAACCCTTCGCGGGCTCCTACAATGAGCAGTTCTTC | CASSLEPFAGSYNEQFF
14 | TRBJ2-5 | TRBV7-9 | few | TRBD1 | TGTGCCAGCAGCTCGACAGGGGGAAAAGAGACCCAGTACTTC | CASSSTGGKETQYF
15 | TRBJ1-1 | TRBV2 | . | . | TGTGCCAGCAGGTACGGGGGGCTTACCAACACTGAAGCTTTCTTT | CASRYGGLTNTEAFF
14 | TRBJ1-2 | TRBV5-1 | . | TRBD1 | TGCGCCAGCAGACCGACAGGGGCGAACTATGGCTACACCTTC | CASRPTGANYGYTF
16 | TRBJ2-7 | TRBV5-4 | . | . | TGTGCCAGCAGCTTGGATCTAGCGACGAGCTCCTACGAGCAGTACTTC | CASSLDLATSSYEQYF
15 | TRBJ2-7 | TRBV5-1 | . | TRBD2 | TGCGCCAGCAGCCCGCCTCTAGCGGCCGCCTACGAGCAGTACTTC | CASSPPLAAAYEQYF
15 | TRBJ2-1 | TRBV5-1 | . | TRBD2 | TGCGCCAGCAGCTTGGGTCGGGGAGGGAGGCATGAGCAGTTCTTC | CASSLGRGGRHEQFF
13 | TRBJ1-1 | TRBV28 | . | . | TGTGCCAGCAGGACAGCTACGAACACTGAAGCTTTCTTT | CASRTATNTEAFF
16 | TRBJ2-1 | TRBV19 | . | TRBD2 | TGTGCCAGTAGGACTCTAGCGGGGAGCTCCTACAATGAGCAGTTCTTC | CASRTLAGSSYNEQFF
13 | TRBJ1-5 | TRBV7-9 | . | . | TGTGCCAGCAGCTTAAACAACCAGATGTACCAGCATTTT | CASSLNNQMYQHF
14 | TRBJ1-3 | TRBV9 | once | . | TGTGCCAGCAGCCCGCCGGGGGTCGGAAACACCATATATTTT | CASSPPGVGNTIYF
15 | TRBJ2-1 | TRBV6-6 | . | . | TGTGCCAGCAGTTACTCCACAGGACAAGTCAATGAGCAGTTCTTC | CASSYSTGQVNEQFF
13 | TRBJ1-5 | TRBV12-3/TRBV12-4 | . | . | TGTGCCAGCAACAGCTACGGCAATCAGCCCCAGCATTTT | CASNSYGNQPQHF
13 | TRBJ2-1 | TRBV6-5 | . | TRBD1 | TGTGCCAGCAAAAAAGGACAGGGCGATGAGCAGTTCTTC | CASKKGQGDEQFF
18 | TRBJ1-1 | TRBV3-1/TRBV3-2 | . | . | TGTGCCAGCAGCCGGGGGTCCGGGACACTTAATAAGTACACTGAAGCTTTCTTT | CASSRGSGTLNKYTEAFF
14 | TRBJ2-5 | TRBV25-1 | . | TRBD1 | TGTGCCAGCAGTGCGACAGGGGCAATAGAGACCCAGTACTTC | CASSATGAIETQYF
18 | TRBJ2-6 | TRBV19 | . | TRBD1 | TGTGCCAGTAGTATGGTCTGGGACAGGGCGCCTGGGGCCAACGTCCTGACTTTC | CASSMVWDRAPGANVLTF
13 | TRBJ1-5 | TRBV11-2 | . | . | TGTGCCAGCAGCCTCGGGAGGCTTCAGCCCCAGCATTTT | CASSLGRLQPQHF
15 | TRBJ1-4 | TRBV9 | . | TRBD1 | TGTGCCAGCAGCGTAGGCGGGACAGGGTTCGAAAAACTGTTTTTT | CASSVGGTGFEKLFF
16 | TRBJ2-3 | TRBV11-1 | . | . | TGTGCCAGCAGCTCAGGAGGCGGATATAGCACAGATACGCAGTATTTT | CASSSGGGYSTDTQYF
13 | TRBJ2-5 | TRBV4-3 | . | . | TGCGCCAGCGCCCTGGAGGCCCAAGAGACCCAGTACTTC | CASALEAQETQYF
15 | TRBJ2-7 | TRBV19 | . | TRBD1 | TGTGCCAGTAGTATCGGACAGGGGGCGGCCTACGAGCAGTACTTC | CASSIGQGAAYEQYF
15 | TRBJ1-1 | TRBV2 | . | TRBD1 | TGTGCCAGCACACCCAGACAGGGGGTGAACACTGAAGCTTTCTTT | CASTPRQGVNTEAFF
16 | TRBJ2-7 | TRBV5-1 | . | TRBD1 | TGCGCCAGCAGCTTGTACGTCGGGACAGGGGGTGGCGAGCAGTACTTC | CASSLYVGTGGGEQYF
17 | TRBJ1-2 | TRBV4-1 | . | TRBD1 | TGCGCCAGCAGCCAGCCCACTGGGCAGGGGGTTAACTATGGCTACACCTTC | CASSQPTGQGVNYGYTF
15 | TRBJ1-3 | TRBV5-5 | . | . | TGTGCCAGCAGCCTTTACAGAGAATCTGGAAACACCATATATTTT | CASSLYRESGNTIYF
12 | TRBJ2-3 | TRBV18 | . | . | TGTGCCAGCTCACCGGCGCGGGAAACGCAGTATTTT | CASSPARETQYF
13 | TRBJ2-7 | TRBV5-1 | few | . | TGCGCCAGCAGCTTGGTACAGGAGGGCGAGCAGTACTTC | CASSLVQEGEQYF